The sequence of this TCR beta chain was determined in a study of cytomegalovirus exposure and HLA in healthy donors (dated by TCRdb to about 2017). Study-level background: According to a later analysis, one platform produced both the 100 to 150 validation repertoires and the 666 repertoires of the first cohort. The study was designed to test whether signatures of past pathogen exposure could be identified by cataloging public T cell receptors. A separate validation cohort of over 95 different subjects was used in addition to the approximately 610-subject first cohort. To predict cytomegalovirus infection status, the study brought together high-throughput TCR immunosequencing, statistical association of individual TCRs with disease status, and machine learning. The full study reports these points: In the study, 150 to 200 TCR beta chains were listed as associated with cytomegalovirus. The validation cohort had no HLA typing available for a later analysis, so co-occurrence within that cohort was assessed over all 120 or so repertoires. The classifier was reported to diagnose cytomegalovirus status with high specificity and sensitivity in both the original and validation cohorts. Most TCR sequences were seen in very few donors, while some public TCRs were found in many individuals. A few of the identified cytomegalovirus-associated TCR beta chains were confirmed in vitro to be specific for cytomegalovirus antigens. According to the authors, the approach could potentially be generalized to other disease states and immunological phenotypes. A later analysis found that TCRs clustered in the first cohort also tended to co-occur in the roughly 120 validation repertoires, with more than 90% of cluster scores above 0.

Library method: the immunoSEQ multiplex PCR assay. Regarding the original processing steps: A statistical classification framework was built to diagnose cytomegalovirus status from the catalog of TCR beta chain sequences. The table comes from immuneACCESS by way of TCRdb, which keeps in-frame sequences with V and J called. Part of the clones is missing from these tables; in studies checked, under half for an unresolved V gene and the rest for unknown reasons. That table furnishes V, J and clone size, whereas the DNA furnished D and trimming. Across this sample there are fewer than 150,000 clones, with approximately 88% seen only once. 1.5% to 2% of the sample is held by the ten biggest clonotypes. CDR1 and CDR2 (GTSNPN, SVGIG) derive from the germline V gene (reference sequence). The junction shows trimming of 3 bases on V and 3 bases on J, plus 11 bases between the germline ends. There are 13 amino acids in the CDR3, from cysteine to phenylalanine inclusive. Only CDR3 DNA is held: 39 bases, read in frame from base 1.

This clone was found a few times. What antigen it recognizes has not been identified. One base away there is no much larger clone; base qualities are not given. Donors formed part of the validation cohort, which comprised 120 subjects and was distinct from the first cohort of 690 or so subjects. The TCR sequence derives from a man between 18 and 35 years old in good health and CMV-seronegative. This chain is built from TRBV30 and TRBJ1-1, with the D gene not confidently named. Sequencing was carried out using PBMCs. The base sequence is TGTGCCTGGAGGTTGACTGAATACACTGAAGCTTTCTTT. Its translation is CAWRLTEYTEAFF.